This T cell receptor beta chain was sequenced during a study of vaccination and CD4 T cells after COVID-19. About the study: The post-COVID sampling time was a median about 13 weeks after diagnosis, ranging from 35 to 161.

Germline V gene sequence: CDR1 MDHEN, CDR2 SYDVKM. The CDR3 consists of 15 residues. V gave up 4 bases and J gave up 4 bases; unmatched junction bases: 6. This clonotype was seen only a few times. Time point specified: late sampling 161 to 241 days after vaccination in three convalescent patients. Via MiXCR, TCRdb re-called the PCR reads, giving one row per CDR3 protein. The sample lists some 33,000 distinct CDR3 sequences; around 39% were seen once. This chain connects TRBV28 to TRBJ1-5; 8 nucleotides align to TRBD1. The starting material was CD4+ T cells from blood, obtained about 7 months after SARS-CoV-2 vaccination. The TCR originated in a human donor who had recovered from COVID-19. The CDR3 region is CASSSGQGGNQPQHF. The CDR3 DNA is TGTGCCAGCAGTTCCGGACAGGGTGGGAATCAGCCCCAGCATTTT.